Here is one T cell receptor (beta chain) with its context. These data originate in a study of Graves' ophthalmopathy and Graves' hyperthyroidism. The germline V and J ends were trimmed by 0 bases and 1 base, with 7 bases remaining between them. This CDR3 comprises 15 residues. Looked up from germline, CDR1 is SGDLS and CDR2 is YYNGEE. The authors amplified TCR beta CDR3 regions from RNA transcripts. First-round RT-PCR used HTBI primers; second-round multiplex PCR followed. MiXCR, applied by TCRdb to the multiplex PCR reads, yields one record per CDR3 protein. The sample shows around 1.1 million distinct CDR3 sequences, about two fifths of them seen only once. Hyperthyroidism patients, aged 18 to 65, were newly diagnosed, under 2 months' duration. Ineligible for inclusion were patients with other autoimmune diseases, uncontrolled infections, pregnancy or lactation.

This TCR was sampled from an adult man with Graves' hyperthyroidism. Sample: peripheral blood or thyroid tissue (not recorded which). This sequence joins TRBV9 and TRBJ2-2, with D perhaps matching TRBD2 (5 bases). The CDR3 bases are TGTGCCAGCAGCGTAGACGGGATGAACACCGGGGAGCTGTTTTTT. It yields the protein CASSVDGMNTGELFF.